What follows are 24 T cell receptor beta chains derived from one specimen sequenced in a study of shared clonotypes between healthy human individuals. Repertoires were generated with immunoSEQ multiplex PCR, while TCRdb's copy carries only in-frame clones and drops some. The table shows approximately 2.5 million clones, with approximately 94% occurring only once. Source material: naive CD4+ T cells sorted from blood. Described subset: CD45RA+ positively selected. Every receptor here comes from a man younger than 30 in good health.

The CDR3 region is CASSSSTGATGDTEAFF. The CDR3 DNA is TGTGCCAGCAGCTCGTCGACAGGGGCAACAGGGGACACTGAAGCTTTCTTT. This rearrangement joins TRBV5-8 to TRBJ1-1, with TRBD1 matching 8 bases. This CDR3 is built from 17 residues. The germline gives CDR1 SGHTS, CDR2 YDEGEE. The V segment lost 3 bases and the J segment 3 bases; nucleotides outside the gene matches: 13.

The CDR3 protein is CASSFTAGGRTEAFF. CDR3 DNA sequence: TGTGCCAGCAGTTTCACCGCGGGGGGTCGCACTGAAGCTTTCTTT. The chain uses TRBV7-2 and TRBJ1-1, with a possible D match to TRBD1 (5 bases). Germline CDR1 and CDR2: SGHTA and FQGNSA. Trimming removed 6 bases from V and 4 bases from J, with 18 bases in between. The CDR3 sequence is 15 residues long.

A word on this clone: Other nucleotide sequences from this sample produce the same CDR3. This chain connects TRBV7-9 to TRBJ1-1, with D hard to call. This CDR3 has 13 residues. The germline V gene encodes CDR1 SEHNR and CDR2 FQNEAQ (reference sequence). V gave up 4 bases and J gave up 0 bases, with 6 bases separating them. CDR3 bases: TGTGCCAGCAGCTCTTCGATGAACACTGAAGCTTTCTTT. Translation gives CASSSSMNTEAFF.

The chain recombines TRBV29-1 with TRBJ2-4; D might be TRBD1 or TRBD2, each matching 5 bases. Germline lookup yields CDR1 SQVTM and CDR2 ANQGSEA. V lost 6 bases, J lost 5 bases, and 14 bases lay in between. This CDR3 comprises 13 residues. CDR3 DNA sequence: TGCAGCGTCCCGGGACCTGGACAAAACATTCAGTACTTC. Its protein is CSVPGPGQNIQYF. The full variable domain, rest sourced from reference TRBV29-1 and TRBJ2-4, is SAVISQKPSRDICQRGTSLTIQCQVDSQVTMMFWYRQQPGQSLTLIATANQGSEATYESGFVIDKFPISRPNLTFSTLTVSNMSPEDSSIYLCSVPGPGQNIQYFGAGTRLSVL.

This sequence joins TRBV28 and TRBJ2-4; 8 nucleotides match TRBD1. The germline V gene has CDR1 MDHEN and CDR2 SYDVKM. With V trimmed by 6 bases and J by 6 bases, 10 bases remained unmatched. This CDR3 contains 15 residues. This CDR3 is CASSSGGLWGNIQYF. The DNA of the CDR3 is TGTGCCAGCAGCTCAGGGGGCTTGTGGGGAAACATTCAGTACTTC. Looking up the rest from reference TRBV28 and TRBJ2-4 gives the full variable domain: DVKVTQSSRYLVKRTGEKVFLECVQDMDHENMFWYRQDPGLGLRLIYFSYDVKMKEKGDIPEGYSVSREKKERFSLILESASTNQTSMYLCASSSGGLWGNIQYFGAGTRLSVL.

The V call is TRBV6-5, the J call TRBJ2-3; D remains ambiguous. CDR3 length equals 14 residues. From germline, CDR1 is MNHEY and CDR2 SVGAGI. V lost 10 bases and J 2 bases, leaving 16 bases between the germline ends. Here the CDR3 reads CATLPSPNTDTQYF. DNA for the CDR3: TGTGCCACCTTACCCTCGCCAAACACAGATACGCAGTATTTT.

The DNA for the CDR3 is TGTGCCAGCAGCCGGGACAGATCCACCGGGGAGCTGTTTTTT. It encodes CASSRDRSTGELFF. This chain connects TRBV5-5 to TRBJ2-2; TRBD1 aligns across 7 bases. This CDR3 is built from 14 residues. J gave up 4 bases and V 4 bases, and 4 bases lay outside the gene matches. Germline V gene lookup returns CDR1 SGHKS and CDR2 YYEKEE (reference sequence).

This clone was seen a single time. CDR3 sequence: CASIRAIGVSGGYTF. CDR3 bases: TGTGCCAGCATCAGAGCTATCGGAGTTAGCGGTGGCTACACCTTC. This chain joins TRBV6-5 and TRBJ1-2; D is ambiguous. Per the germline V gene, CDR1 is MNHEY and CDR2 is SVGAGI. With 7 bases removed from V and 7 bases from J, the gap between germline ends came to 22 bases. This CDR3 is 15 amino acids long.

V and J are TRBV14 and TRBJ1-2; 8 bases map to TRBD1. Germline V gene sequence: CDR1 SGHDN, CDR2 FVKESK. The V segment lost 5 bases and the J segment 7 bases; nucleotides outside the gene matches: 6. The CDR3 contains 13 residues. The CDR3, as DNA: TGTGCCAGCAGCTCAGACACAGGGGGTGGCTACACCTTC. Protein: CASSSDTGGGYTF. The full variable domain, completed using reference TRBV14 and TRBJ1-2, is EAGVTQFPSHSVIEKGQTVTLRCDPISGHDNLYWYRRVMGKEIKFLLHFVKESKQDESGMPNNRFLAERTGGTYSTLKVQPAELEDSGVYFCASSSDTGGGYTFGSGTRLTVV.

A remark on this clone: This same CDR3 is encoded by further DNA sequences in the sample. The V call is TRBV5-4, the J call TRBJ1-1, with 11 bases fitting TRBD1. The CDR3 extends over 15 amino acids. The V gene end was trimmed by 4 bases and the J gene end by 5 bases; junction bases not matched to a gene: 7. Germline CDR1 is SGHNT and CDR2 is YYREEE (reference sequence). The CDR3 sequence: CASSLAGQGATEAFF. In nucleotides, the CDR3 is TGTGCCAGCAGCCTGGCCGGACAGGGGGCTACTGAAGCTTTCTTT.

This chain joins TRBV10-3 and TRBJ2-7, with 7 bases fitting TRBD2. V lost 8 bases and J lost 3; bases outside the gene matches: 7. In germline, CDR1 is ENHRY, CDR2 SYGVKD. The CDR3 totals 13 residues. DNA for the CDR3: TGTGCCATCGGGGGGGGTAAGGACTACGAGCAGTACTTC. It specifies CAIGGGKDYEQYF.

The chain joins TRBV5-6 to TRBJ1-2; tentative D call: TRBD1 (6 bases). This CDR3 has 15 residues. The V gene's germline CDR1 is SGHDT and CDR2 YYEEEE. V lost 4 bases and J 4 bases, leaving 17 bases between the germline ends. CDR3 DNA sequence: TGTGCCAGCAGCCCCGGCGACAGGCTATTCTATGGCTACACCTTC. Its translation: CASSPGDRLFYGYTF.

The gene calls are TRBV19 and TRBJ2-5; TRBD2 matches at 12 bases. After removal of 5 bases from V and 4 bases from J, the junction contained 2 bases not matched to a gene. Germline V gene data show CDR1 as LNHDA and CDR2 as SQIVND (reference sequence). CDR3 length: 14 amino acids. For the CDR3, the DNA is TGTGCCAGTAGTCTAGCGGGGGGGATAGAGACCCAGTACTTC. Translating gives CASSLAGGIETQYF.

This chain connects TRBV7-6 to TRBJ1-1; D call uncertain. This CDR3 has 16 amino acids. In germline, CDR1 is SGHVS, CDR2 FNYEAQ. V was clipped by 0 bases and J by 0 bases, with 11 bases between them. CDR3 loop: CASSLAIGTLNTEAFF. The CDR3 DNA reads TGTGCCAGCAGCTTAGCTATTGGTACTTTGAACACTGAAGCTTTCTTT.

This chain connects TRBV10-1 to TRBJ2-7, with 7 nucleotides matching TRBD1. CDR1 is WNHNN and CDR2 is SYGVQD in the germline V gene (reference sequence). This CDR3 region has 14 residues. Unmatched junction bases numbered 5, after V lost 4 bases and J lost 2 bases. The DNA for the CDR3 is TGCGCCAGCAGTGCGGGACAGCTAACCTACGAGCAGTACTTC. Amino acid sequence: CASSAGQLTYEQYF.

V usage is TRBV11-2 and J usage is TRBJ2-2; 9 bases map to TRBD2. V trimming: 1 base; J trimming: 7 bases; junction bases outside the gene matches: 16. Germline CDR1 reads SGHAT; CDR2 reads FQNNGV. The CDR3 covers 19 residues. The CDR3 spells CASSLGGIFRAGGGGELFF. CDR3 in DNA: TGTGCCAGCAGCTTAGGAGGGATCTTCAGAGCGGGAGGTGGCGGGGAGCTGTTTTTT.

The V gene is TRBV19, the J gene TRBJ2-1; 8 bases are a match to TRBD2. V gave up 6 bases and J gave up 8 bases; unmatched junction bases: 9. This CDR3 is 14 amino acids long. Germline V gene lookup returns CDR1 LNHDA and CDR2 SQIVND (reference sequence). This chain's CDR3 is CASSPGLELDEQFF. The CDR3 DNA is TGTGCCAGTAGCCCGGGACTAGAGTTGGATGAGCAGTTCTTC.

This clone came up once. The V call is TRBV9, the J call TRBJ2-3; TRBD2 matches at 7 bases. J lost 2 bases, V lost 2 bases, and 5 bases had no gene match. This CDR3 region has 15 residues. Germline assignment: CDR1 SGDLS and CDR2 YYNGEE. CDR3 sequence reads: CASSVAAGTTDTQYF. CDR3 in DNA: TGTGCCAGCAGCGTCGCAGCGGGGACCACAGATACGCAGTATTTT.

As to this clone: The identical CDR3 is also encoded by other nucleotide sequences in the sample. The J gene is TRBJ2-5, the V gene TRBV5-1, with D hard to call. Germline V gene sequence: CDR1 SGHRS, CDR2 YFSETQ. The CDR3 consists of 12 residues. The V and J ends lost 0 bases and 4 bases respectively, with 4 bases between them. This chain's CDR3 is CASSLVGETQYF. CDR3 in DNA: TGCGCCAGCAGCTTGGTCGGAGAGACCCAGTACTTC.

The chain links TRBV15 to TRBJ1-6; no firm D call. The length of the CDR3 is 14 residues. V lost 3 bases and J 6 bases, leaving 9 bases between the germline ends. Germline CDR1 and CDR2: LNHNV and YYDKDF (reference sequence). CDR3 amino acids: CATSSQQSNSPLHF. In nucleotides, the CDR3 is TGTGCCACCAGCAGCCAGCAAAGTAATTCACCCCTCCACTTT.

This chain connects TRBV6-1 to TRBJ1-2; D is unresolved. CDR3 length: 16 amino acids. Looked up from germline, CDR1 is MNHNS and CDR2 is SASEGT. The V end was cut by 3 bases, the J end by 2 bases, with 16 bases between. The CDR3 nucleotides read TGTGCCAGCAGTGAGCAATCCGGGATTCCGAACTATGGCTACACCTTC. This encodes CASSEQSGIPNYGYTF.

As regards this clone: In the same sample, other DNA sequences code for this CDR3. This chain links TRBV5-1 with TRBJ1-4; D unclear. There are 14 residues in the CDR3. Germline lookup yields CDR1 SGHRS and CDR2 YFSETQ. Trimming pared 2 bases from V and 3 bases from J, leaving 8 bases between. CDR3 region: CASSFGQANEKLFF. CDR3 bases: TGCGCCAGCAGCTTCGGGCAGGCTAATGAAAAACTGTTTTTT.

The chain links TRBV28 to TRBJ2-7; 7 nucleotides agree with TRBD1. CDR1 MDHEN and CDR2 SYDVKM come from the germline V gene. CDR3 length: 13 amino acids. V lost 8 bases, J lost 2 bases, and 6 bases stayed unmatched. CDR3 region: CASRQGGTYEQYF. CDR3 nucleotides: TGTGCCAGCCGACAGGGTGGAACCTACGAGCAGTACTTC.

This rearrangement joins TRBV15 to TRBJ1-6, with 9 bases identical to TRBD1. This CDR3 is built from 16 residues. V trimming: 4 bases; J trimming: 4 bases; junction bases outside the gene matches: 5. Germline V gives CDR1 LNHNV, CDR2 YYDKDF (reference sequence). CDR3 nucleotide sequence: TGTGCCACCAGCACTGACAGGGGGGGATATAATTCACCCCTCCACTTT. It yields the protein CATSTDRGGYNSPLHF. Drawing the rest from reference TRBV15 and TRBJ1-6, the complete variable domain is DAMVIQNPRYQVTQFGKPVTLSCSQTLNHNVMYWYQQKSSQAPKLLFHYYDKDFNNEADTPDNFQSRRPNTSFCFLDIRSPGLGDTAMYLCATSTDRGGYNSPLHFGNGTRLTVT.